This T cell receptor beta chain appears in the sequencing data of a study of cytomegalovirus exposure and HLA in healthy donors. Study-wide results and caveats: Available immune exposure information covered CMV serostatus only. For TCR beta chains, V- and J-gene trimming was later linked to a missense DCLRE1C variant. Rare sequences made up most TCRs, while some public TCRs were found in many donors.

Of note for this clone: The target antigen is unknown.

Primers for the PCR totalled 60 Vbeta and 13 Jbeta. Produced via immunoSEQ multiplex PCR; TCRdb's table is partial and in-frame only. The sample contains about 110,000 clones, 79% of which appear only once. CDR1 and CDR2 (germline): MNHNS, SASEGT. Trimming removed 3 bases at V and 2 bases at J, with 7 bases between. The CDR3 is 13 amino acids. Input material: PBMCs. The chain couples TRBV6-1 to TRBJ2-5; no clear D gene. The receptor was isolated from a middle-aged woman in good health and CMV-seronegative. CDR3: CASSDSRQETQYF. DNA for the CDR3: TGTGCCAGCAGTGATTCGAGACAAGAGACCCAGTACTTC.